What follows are 8 T cell receptor beta chains derived from one specimen sequenced in a study of cytomegalovirus exposure and HLA in healthy donors. The PCR employed 60 Vbeta primers together with 13 Jbeta primers. Here immunoSEQ multiplex PCR was the method, and the copy in TCRdb shows in-frame clones only, minus some. The sample consists of 150,000 to 200,000 clones, 79% of them appearing once. Sequencing used PBMCs. The source of these receptors is a man aged 40-49 years in good health and CMV-seronegative.

The chain carries TRBV7-2 and TRBJ2-5; 7 bases map to TRBD2. V lost 8 bases, J lost 4 bases, and 10 bases stayed unmatched. CDR3 length: 14 residues. Germline CDR1 and CDR2: SGHTA and FQGNSA. The CDR3, as DNA: TGTGCCAGCGGCCCGGGGAGGGCCGGAGAGACCCAGTACTTC. It is translated as CASGPGRAGETQYF.

This clone has a handful of counts. The V call is TRBV19, the J call TRBJ2-1; 9 nucleotides align to TRBD2. Unmatched junction bases numbered 10, after V lost 4 bases and J lost 9 bases. Germline V gene data show CDR1 as LNHDA and CDR2 as SQIVND (reference sequence). The CDR3 consists of 15 residues. In DNA, the CDR3 is TGTGCCAGTAGTAGGACTAGCGATGGACGGGTTGAGCAGTTCTTC. Amino acid sequence: CASSRTSDGRVEQFF.

In this sample, this clone turned up a few times. The rearrangement joins TRBV18 to TRBJ1-4, with D perhaps TRBD1 (5 bases). Per germline, CDR1 KGHSH and CDR2 LQKENI. V lost 2 bases and J lost 8, with 9 bases in between. The CDR3 runs to 13 residues. CDR3 bases: TGTGCCAGCTCACCAAAGGGGTGGGAAAAACTGTTTTTT. This sequence encodes CASSPKGWEKLFF. Variable domain in full (rest from reference TRBV18 and TRBJ1-4): NAGVMQNPRHLVRRRGQEARLRCSPMKGHSHVYWYRQLPEEGLKFMVYLQKENIIDESGMPKERFSAEFPKEGPSILRIQQVVRGDSAAYFCASSPKGWEKLFFGSGTQLSVL.

This sequence joins TRBV28 and TRBJ2-1; 10 positions agree with TRBD2. Germline values: CDR1 MDHEN, CDR2 SYDVKM. Trimming took 7 bases from V and 7 from J; bases not matched to a gene: 13. This CDR3 spans 16 amino acids. The CDR3 DNA sequence: TGTGCCAGCAACCTAGCGGGAGTACCCCAAAAAAATGAGCAGTTCTTC. This translates into CASNLAGVPQKNEQFF.

The gene calls are TRBV4-3 and TRBJ1-6; D not certain. From germline, CDR1 is LGHNA and CDR2 YSLEER. The V end lost 0 bases, the J end lost 0 bases, and 6 bases lay between the germline ends. This CDR3 has 16 residues. The CDR3 region has the DNA TGCGCCAGCAGCCAAGATCGTCTCTCCTATAATTCACCCCTCCACTTT. Protein sequence: CASSQDRLSYNSPLHF.

This clone has just one count. V is TRBV5-4 and J is TRBJ1-2; possibly TRBD1 for D (6 bases). In germline, CDR1 is SGHNT, CDR2 YYREEE (reference sequence). V was trimmed by 0 bases and J by 7 bases, leaving 10 bases between them. The CDR3 has 13 residues. The DNA of the CDR3 is TGTGCCAGCAGCTTGGAGGGCAGGGGTGGCTACACCTTC. As protein: CASSLEGRGGYTF.

This chain uses TRBV5-4 with TRBJ2-1; D perhaps matches TRBD2 (6 bases). V lost 1 base, J lost 5 bases, and 16 bases lay in between. This CDR3 has 16 residues. Per germline, CDR1 SGHNT and CDR2 YYREEE (reference sequence). DNA for the CDR3: TGTGCCAGCAGCTTGATCCGGGGGATAATGAACAATGAGCAGTTCTTC. Translating gives CASSLIRGIMNNEQFF.

V and J are TRBV28 and TRBJ1-4; TRBD1 is a possible D gene (5 bases). This CDR3 is 14 amino acids long. The V end was cut by 8 bases, the J end by 0 bases, with 10 bases between. Germline CDR1 reads MDHEN; CDR2 reads SYDVKM. CDR3 amino acids: CASRWGATNEKLFF. The CDR3 DNA sequence: TGTGCCAGCCGATGGGGCGCAACTAATGAAAAACTGTTTTTT.